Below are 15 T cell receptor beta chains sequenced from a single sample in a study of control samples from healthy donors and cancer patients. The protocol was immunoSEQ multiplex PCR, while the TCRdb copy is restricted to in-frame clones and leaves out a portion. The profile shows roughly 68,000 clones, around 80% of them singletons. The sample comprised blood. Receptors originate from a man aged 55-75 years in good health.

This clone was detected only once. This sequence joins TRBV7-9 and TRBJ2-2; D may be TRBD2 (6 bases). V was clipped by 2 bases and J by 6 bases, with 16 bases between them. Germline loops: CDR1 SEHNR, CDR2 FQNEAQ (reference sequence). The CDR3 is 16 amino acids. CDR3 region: CASSLFSAEGPGELFF. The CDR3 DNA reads TGTGCCAGCAGCTTATTTTCTGCGGAGGGGCCCGGGGAGCTGTTTTTT.

CDR3 amino acids: CASSEVWESNTGELFF. The CDR3 region has the DNA TGTGCCAGCAGTGAGGTGTGGGAAAGCAACACCGGGGAGCTGTTTTTT. This chain uses TRBV6-1 with TRBJ2-2; D call uncertain. There are 16 residues in the CDR3. V was cut by 3 bases and J by 2 bases, with 13 bases left in between. Germline CDR1 is MNHNS and CDR2 is SASEGT.

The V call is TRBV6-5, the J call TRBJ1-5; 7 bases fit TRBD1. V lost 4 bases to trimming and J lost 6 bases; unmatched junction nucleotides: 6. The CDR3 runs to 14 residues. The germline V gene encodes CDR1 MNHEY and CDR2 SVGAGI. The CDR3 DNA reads TGTGCCAGCAGTTCTACAGGGGTCGGTCAGCCCCAGCATTTT. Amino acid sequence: CASSSTGVGQPQHF.

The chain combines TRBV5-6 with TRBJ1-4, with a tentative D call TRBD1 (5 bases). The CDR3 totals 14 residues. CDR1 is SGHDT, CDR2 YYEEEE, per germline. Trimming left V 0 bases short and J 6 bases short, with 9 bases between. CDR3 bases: TGTGCCAGCAGCTTGGGGGGGTTGGATGAAAAACTGTTTTTT. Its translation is CASSLGGLDEKLFF.

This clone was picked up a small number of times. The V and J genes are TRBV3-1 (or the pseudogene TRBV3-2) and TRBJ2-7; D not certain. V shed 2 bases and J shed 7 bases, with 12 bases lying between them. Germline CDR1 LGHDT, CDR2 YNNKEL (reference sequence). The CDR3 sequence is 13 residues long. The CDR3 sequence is CASSQTWSLEQYF. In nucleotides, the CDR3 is TGTGCCAGCAGCCAAACATGGTCGCTTGAGCAGTACTTC.

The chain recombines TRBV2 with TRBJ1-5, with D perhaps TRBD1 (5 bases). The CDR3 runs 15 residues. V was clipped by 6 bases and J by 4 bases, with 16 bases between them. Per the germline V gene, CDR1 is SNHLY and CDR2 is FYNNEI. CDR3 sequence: CASSSTRGTNQPQHF. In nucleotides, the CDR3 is TGTGCCAGCAGCTCAACCCGGGGCACTAATCAGCCCCAGCATTTT.

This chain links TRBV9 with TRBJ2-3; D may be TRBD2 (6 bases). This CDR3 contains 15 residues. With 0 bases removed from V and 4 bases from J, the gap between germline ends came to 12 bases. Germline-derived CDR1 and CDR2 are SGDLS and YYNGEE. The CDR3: CASSVGGGTADTQYF. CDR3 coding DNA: TGTGCCAGCAGCGTAGGGGGCGGGACGGCAGATACGCAGTATTTT.

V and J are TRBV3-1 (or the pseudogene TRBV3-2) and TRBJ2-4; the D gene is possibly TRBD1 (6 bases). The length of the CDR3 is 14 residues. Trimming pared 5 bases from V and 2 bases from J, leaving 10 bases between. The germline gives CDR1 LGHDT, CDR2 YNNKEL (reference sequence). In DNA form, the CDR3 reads TGTGCCAGCAGCTTCAGGGGAACCAAAAACATTCAGTACTTC. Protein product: CASSFRGTKNIQYF.

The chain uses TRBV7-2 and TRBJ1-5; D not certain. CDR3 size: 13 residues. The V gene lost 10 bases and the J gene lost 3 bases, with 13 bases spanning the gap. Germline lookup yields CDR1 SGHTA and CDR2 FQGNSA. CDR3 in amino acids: CATRKGDNQPQHF. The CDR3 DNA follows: TGTGCCACCAGGAAAGGAGACAATCAGCCCCAGCATTTT.

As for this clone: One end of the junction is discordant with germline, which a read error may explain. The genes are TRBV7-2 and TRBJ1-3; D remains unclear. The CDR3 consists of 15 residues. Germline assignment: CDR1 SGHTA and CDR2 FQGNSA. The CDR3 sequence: CAGSPWSPSGNTIYF. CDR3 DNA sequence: TGTGCCGGCAGCCCTTGGTCACCCTCTGGAAACACCATATATTTT.

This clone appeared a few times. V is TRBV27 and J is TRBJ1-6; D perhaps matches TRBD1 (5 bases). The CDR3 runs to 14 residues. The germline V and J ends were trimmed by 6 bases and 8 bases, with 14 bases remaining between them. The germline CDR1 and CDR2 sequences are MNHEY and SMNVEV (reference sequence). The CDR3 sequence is CASSGGGPDSPLHF. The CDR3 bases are TGTGCCAGCAGCGGTGGGGGACCAGATTCACCCCTCCACTTT.

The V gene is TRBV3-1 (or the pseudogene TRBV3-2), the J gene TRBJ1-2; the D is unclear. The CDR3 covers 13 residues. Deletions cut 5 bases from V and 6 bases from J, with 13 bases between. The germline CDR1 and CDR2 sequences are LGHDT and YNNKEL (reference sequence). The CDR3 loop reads CASSFRVADGYTF. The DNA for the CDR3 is TGTGCCAGCAGCTTCCGGGTCGCGGATGGCTACACCTTC.

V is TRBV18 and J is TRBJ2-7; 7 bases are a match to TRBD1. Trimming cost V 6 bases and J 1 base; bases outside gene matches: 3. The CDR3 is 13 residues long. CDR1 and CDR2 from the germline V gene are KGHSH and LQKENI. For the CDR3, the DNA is TGTGCCAGCTCCGGGGACAGATCCTACGAGCAGTACTTC. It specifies CASSGDRSYEQYF.

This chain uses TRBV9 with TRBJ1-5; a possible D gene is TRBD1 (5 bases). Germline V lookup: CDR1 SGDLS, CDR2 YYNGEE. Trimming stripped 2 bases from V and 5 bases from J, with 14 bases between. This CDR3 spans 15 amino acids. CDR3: CASSVSDSYYQPQHF. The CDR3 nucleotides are TGTGCCAGCAGCGTTAGCGACAGTTATTATCAGCCCCAGCATTTT.

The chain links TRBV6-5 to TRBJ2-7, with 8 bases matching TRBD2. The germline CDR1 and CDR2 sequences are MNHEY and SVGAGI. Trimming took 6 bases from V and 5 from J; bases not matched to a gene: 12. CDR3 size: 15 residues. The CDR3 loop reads CASRPSGGQRHEQYF. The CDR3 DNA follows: TGTGCCAGCAGACCCAGCGGGGGCCAGCGGCACGAGCAGTACTTC.